The 32 T cell receptor beta chains below were found in one sample sequenced in a study of T-cell memory formation after mild COVID-19 (dated by TCRdb to the early 2020s). Library creation used 5' RACE. The listed sequencing device is Illumina NovaSeq 6000. TCRdb reanalyzed the raw reads on its own, using fastp at Q25 for trimming and MiXCR for clone calling, and kept in-frame beta chains. Every entry covers one CDR3 protein and lists the most common genes and DNA from its rows. The sample profile shows about 390,000 distinct CDR3 sequences; more than 20% of them were found once. The leading ten clones occupy roughly an eighth of the sample. The sample consisted of PBMCs or a T cell subset sorted from them (not recorded which). The receptors derive from an adult woman who had mild COVID-19 (a few samples of this study predate the infection). The sample titles of this study are shuffled in the database, so cell type and time point are left out; the donor was told from shared clones.

A few counts support this clonotype. V usage is TRBV9 and J usage is TRBJ2-3; 13 nucleotides agree with TRBD2. The CDR3 sequence is 16 residues long. The ends lost 4 bases at V and 9 bases at J; junction bases unmatched: 11. From germline, CDR1 is SGDLS and CDR2 YYNGEE. Here the CDR3 reads CASSKTSGGDQRTQYF. The DNA for the CDR3 is TGTGCCAGCAGCAAAACTAGCGGGGGGGACCAACGGACGCAGTATTTT.

The rearrangement uses TRBV19 and TRBJ2-3, with D unclear. Germline assignment: CDR1 LNHDA and CDR2 SQIVND (reference sequence). The CDR3 spans 15 residues. V gave up 5 bases and J gave up 1 base, with 13 bases separating them. CDR3 protein: CASSRPPGGTDTQYF. The CDR3 coding sequence is TGTGCCAGTAGTCGACCCCCCGGAGGCACAGATACGCAGTATTTT. Full variable domain (missing parts from reference TRBV19 and TRBJ2-3): DGGITQSPKYLFRKEGQNVTLSCEQNLNHDAMYWYRQDPGQGLRLIYYSQIVNDFQKGDIAEGYSVSREKKESFPLTVTSAQKNPTAFYLCASSRPPGGTDTQYFGPGTRLTVL.

The V and J genes are TRBV7-9 and TRBJ2-1; possible D gene TRBD2, 5 bases. Germline assignment: CDR1 SEHNR and CDR2 FQNEAQ (reference sequence). With 7 bases removed from V and 0 bases from J, the gap between germline ends came to 19 bases. The CDR3 is made up of 17 amino acids. CDR3 sequence: CASNKDGVGSSYNEQFF. CDR3 sequence (DNA): TGTGCCAGCAACAAAGATGGGGTGGGGAGCTCCTACAATGAGCAGTTCTTC.

This sequence joins TRBV2 and TRBJ2-7; TRBD1 agrees at 7 bases. After removal of 7 bases from V and 4 bases from J, the junction contained 7 bases not matched to a gene. Germline CDR1 reads SNHLY; CDR2 reads FYNNEI. The length of the CDR3 is 13 residues. The CDR3 sequence is CASKGWDSYEQYF. CDR3 coding DNA: TGTGCCAGCAAGGGCTGGGACAGTTACGAGCAGTACTTC.

CDR3 sequence reads: CSVGEMGNTGELFF. In DNA, the CDR3 is TGCAGCGTTGGGGAAATGGGGAACACCGGGGAGCTGTTTTTT. This chain uses TRBV29-1 with TRBJ2-2; no reliable D call. V was clipped by 4 bases and J by 1 base, with 10 bases between them. This CDR3 has 14 residues. Germline-derived CDR1 and CDR2 are SQVTM and ANQGSEA.

The V and J genes are TRBV12-3 or TRBV12-4 and TRBJ2-7; 8 bases are shared with TRBD1. The CDR3 has 15 residues. J was trimmed by 7 bases and V by 5 bases; bases with no gene match: 13. Written as DNA, the CDR3 is TGTGCCAGCAGTAATTCCGGGACAGGTGCTCAAGAGCAGTACTTC. As protein: CASSNSGTGAQEQYF.

This clonotype occurred a few times. This chain connects TRBV7-9 to TRBJ2-7, with TRBD2 matching over 7 bases. CDR1 and CDR2 from the germline V gene are SEHNR and FQNEAQ (reference sequence). The CDR3 covers 18 residues. The junction had 20 bases not matched to a gene; V was cut back by 5 bases and J by 4 bases. The CDR3 loop is CASSRPPRRAGESYEQYF. DNA of the CDR3: TGTGCCAGCAGCCGCCCCCCTCGTAGGGCGGGAGAATCTTACGAGCAGTACTTC.

J is TRBJ2-5 and V is TRBV4-1; D is perhaps TRBD1 or TRBD2 (5 bases each). There are 17 residues in the CDR3. V was shortened by 1 base and J by 4 bases, with 19 bases between the two germline ends. Germline CDR1 is MGHRA and CDR2 is YSYEKL. In DNA form, the CDR3 reads TGCGCCAGCAGCCAAGTGGGGGACGGATTCTGGGCAGAGACCCAGTACTTC. Its translation: CASSQVGDGFWAETQYF.

The chain recombines TRBV5-6 with TRBJ1-1; D perhaps matches TRBD1 (5 bases). The CDR3 has 15 residues. Germline V gene data show CDR1 as SGHDT and CDR2 as YYEEEE. Trimming cost V 4 bases and J 3 bases, with 16 bases left between them. The CDR3 sequence: CASSQGPQGYTEAFF. The CDR3 DNA sequence: TGTGCCAGCAGCCAAGGACCGCAGGGATACACTGAAGCTTTCTTT.

This clonotype showed up just a few times. The gene calls are TRBV24-1 and TRBJ1-2; 12 nucleotides match TRBD1. The CDR3 is made up of 15 amino acids. With 4 bases clipped from V and 7 bases from J, the junction kept 6 bases outside the gene matches. Germline V CDR1 and CDR2: KGHDR, SFDVKD. The DNA for the CDR3 is TGTGCCACCAGTGACCCCGGGACAGGGGGCACTGGCTACACCTTC. Translating it yields CATSDPGTGGTGYTF.

This clonotype was seen only a few times. The rearrangement uses TRBV11-2 and TRBJ2-3, with TRBD2 matching over 7 bases. There are 17 residues in the CDR3. V lost 2 bases, J lost 1 base, and 9 bases stayed unmatched. From germline, CDR1 is SGHAT and CDR2 FQNNGV. DNA of the CDR3: TGTGCCAGCAGCTTAAGGCTGGCGGGGGACGGCACAGATACGCAGTATTTT. Its translation is CASSLRLAGDGTDTQYF.

The chain recombines TRBV5-1 with TRBJ2-7; the D call may be TRBD1 or TRBD2 (5 bases each). CDR1 is SGHRS, CDR2 YFSETQ, per germline. Deletions cut 2 bases from V and 4 bases from J, with 22 bases between. The CDR3 extends over 17 amino acids. The chain's CDR3 is CASSLGVAPKGGYEQYF. In nucleotides, the CDR3 is TGCGCCAGCAGCTTAGGGGTAGCACCAAAAGGAGGATACGAGCAGTACTTC.

V usage is TRBV4-3 and J usage is TRBJ2-2; 7 positions match TRBD2. This CDR3 contains 16 residues. V shed 1 base and J 1 base; nucleotides not matched to a gene: 3. Germline V lookup: CDR1 LGHNA, CDR2 YSLEER. CDR3 residues: CASSQGAGVNTGELFF. The CDR3 DNA is TGCGCCAGCAGCCAAGGGGCGGGAGTGAACACCGGGGAGCTGTTTTTT.

This clonotype was detected only once. J is TRBJ2-1 and V is TRBV5-1; unclear D gene. The CDR3 is 16 residues long. Germline V gene sequence: CDR1 SGHRS, CDR2 YFSETQ. Trimming took 3 bases from V and 8 from J, leaving 21 bases between them. Written as DNA, the CDR3 is TGCGCCAGCAGCTACCAGTCGAGCGCCGTGCCGGATGAGCAGTTCTTC. As protein: CASSYQSSAVPDEQFF.

The rearrangement uses TRBV20-1 and TRBJ2-7, with D perhaps assigned TRBD1 or TRBD2 (5 bases each). CDR1 is DFQATT, CDR2 SNEGSKA, per germline (reference sequence). The CDR3 length is 10 residues. CDR3 sequence: CERGYYEQYF. The CDR3 DNA reads TGCGAGAGGGGCTACTACGAGCAGTACTTC.

This rearrangement joins TRBV7-2 to TRBJ2-3, with 13 bases matching TRBD2. Losses at the gene ends were 2 bases for V and 9 bases for J; bases not matched to a gene: 8. CDR3 length equals 16 residues. CDR1 and CDR2 (germline): SGHTA, FQGNSA. The CDR3 sequence is CASSLMATSGRSTQYF. CDR3 DNA: TGTGCCAGCAGCTTAATGGCGACTAGCGGGAGGTCCACGCAGTATTTT.

This chain links TRBV18 with TRBJ2-1; D ambiguous. CDR1 is KGHSH and CDR2 is LQKENI in the germline V gene. Trimming took 1 base from V and 7 from J, leaving 8 bases between them. The CDR3 spans 13 residues. DNA for the CDR3: TGTGCCAGCTCACCACTTCGGCTGAATGAGCAGTTCTTC. Protein sequence: CASSPLRLNEQFF.

There are many counts of this clonotype. The J gene is TRBJ1-2, the V gene TRBV5-6; TRBD1 matches 7 bases. CDR1 and CDR2 from the germline V gene are SGHDT and YYEEEE. The CDR3 has 13 amino acids. Trimming took 6 bases from V and 2 from J; bases not matched to a gene: 4. The DNA of the CDR3 is TGTGCCAGCAACAACAGGGGAAACTATGGCTACACCTTC. It codes for CASNNRGNYGYTF.

A few counts support this clonotype. The genes are TRBV7-8 and TRBJ2-7; the D gene could be TRBD1 or TRBD2 (5 bases each). V lost 5 bases, J lost 3 bases, and 20 bases lay in between. The CDR3 is made up of 16 amino acids. Germline lookup yields CDR1 SGHVS and CDR2 FQNEAQ. CDR3 sequence: CASSPGPEAWNYEQYF. CDR3 bases: TGTGCCAGCAGCCCGGGGCCAGAGGCCTGGAACTACGAGCAGTACTTC.

The sample holds a few counts of this clonotype. The V call is TRBV12-3 or TRBV12-4, the J call TRBJ1-5; possibly TRBD1 for D (5 bases). This CDR3 is 14 amino acids long. Between the trimmed V and J ends, which lost 6 bases and 6 bases, there was a span of 15 bases. Written as DNA, the CDR3 is TGTGCCAGCAGCCAACGGAGGGGTACTCAGCCCCAGCATTTT. This sequence encodes CASSQRRGTQPQHF.

Only a few counts were recorded for this clonotype. This chain connects TRBV6-5 to TRBJ2-2; TRBD2 aligns across 14 bases. The CDR3 covers 17 residues. V shed 0 bases, J shed 13 bases, and the junction held 10 bases outside the gene matches. Germline V lookup: CDR1 MNHEY, CDR2 SVGAGI. This chain's CDR3 is CASSYSLGTSGSGWLFF. The CDR3 nucleotides are TGTGCCAGCAGTTACTCCCTGGGGACTAGCGGGAGTGGGTGGCTGTTTTTT.

The chain joins TRBV5-6 to TRBJ2-3, with 8 nucleotides matching TRBD2. Germline CDR1 is SGHDT and CDR2 is YYEEEE. J lost 2 bases, V lost 6 bases, and 8 bases had no gene match. This CDR3 is 15 amino acids long. This CDR3 is CASTKTSDFTDTQYF. As DNA, the CDR3 is TGTGCCAGCACCAAGACTAGCGACTTCACAGATACGCAGTATTTT.

The rearrangement joins TRBV4-1 to TRBJ1-4, with 10 bases matching TRBD1. Germline V gives CDR1 MGHRA, CDR2 YSYEKL. CDR3 size: 19 residues. V was pared by 1 base and J by 3 bases, with 11 bases of the junction left unmatched. The CDR3 DNA follows: TGCGCCAGCAGCCAAGCGTGGTTGACAGGGGGCTCAGCTAATGAAAAACTGTTTTTT. Protein sequence: CASSQAWLTGGSANEKLFF.

This clonotype was counted a few times. V gene TRBV21-1 combines with J gene TRBJ2-7; the table's D call, TRBD2, has no DNA check behind it. TRBV21-1 is tagged as a pseudogene. The CDR3 contains 11 residues. CDR3 loop: CASTLCDEQYF. CDR3 coding DNA: TGTGCCAGCACCCTCTGCGACGAGCAGTACTTC.

The V gene is TRBV5-6, the J gene TRBJ2-2; 9 positions match TRBD2. The CDR3 consists of 15 residues. Germline V gene lookup returns CDR1 SGHDT and CDR2 YYEEEE. The V gene end was trimmed by 6 bases and the J gene end by 4 bases; junction bases not matched to a gene: 7. The CDR3 nucleotides read TGTGCCAGCACAACGGGACTAGCTGCCACCGGGGAGCTGTTTTTT. Encoded protein: CASTTGLAATGELFF.

In the case of this clonotype: The junction does not match germline at one end; this may be a read error. The chain has TRBV7-7 and TRBJ2-2; D is uncertain. Germline V gives CDR1 SSHAT, CDR2 FNYEAQ (reference sequence). This CDR3 contains 13 residues. CDR3: CASSFPATGELFF. CDR3 sequence (DNA): TGTGCTAGCAGTTTCCCGGCGACCGGGGAGCTGTTTTTT.

V gene TRBV4-1 combines with J gene TRBJ2-1, with 12 positions matching TRBD2. Germline lookup yields CDR1 MGHRA and CDR2 YSYEKL. Losses at the gene ends were 0 bases for V and 10 bases for J; bases not matched to a gene: 10. The CDR3 spans 17 residues. DNA for the CDR3: TGCGCCAGCAGCCAAGATACGGGACTAGCGGGCCGGTCGGAGCAGTTCTTC. As protein: CASSQDTGLAGRSEQFF.

J is TRBJ2-7 and V is TRBV29-1; no definite D call. Germline V gene sequence: CDR1 SQVTM, CDR2 ANQGSEA. This CDR3 is 13 amino acids long. V lost 4 bases, J lost 3 bases, and 13 bases lay in between. CDR3 bases: TGCAGCGTTGGTGGTGGGCAGATCTACGAGCAGTACTTC. Its protein is CSVGGGQIYEQYF.

This clonotype has more than one count but fewer than ten. V and J are TRBV9 and TRBJ2-3; no firm D call. Germline CDR1 SGDLS, CDR2 YYNGEE. The CDR3 sequence is 13 residues long. Trimming cost V 4 bases and J 3 bases, with 9 bases left between them. CDR3 protein: CASSPDGTDTQYF. The CDR3 DNA follows: TGTGCCAGCAGCCCCGACGGGACAGATACGCAGTATTTT.

This clonotype was counted a few times. The chain links TRBV5-5 to TRBJ1-2, with TRBD1 matching over 8 bases. V was clipped by 3 bases and J by 6 bases; unmatched bases: 16. Germline V gene lookup returns CDR1 SGHKS and CDR2 YYEKEE (reference sequence). There are 17 residues in the CDR3. CDR3 nucleotides: TGTGCCAGCAGCTCACCGGCCCGGACAGGGAAAGACCATGGCTACACCTTC. Translated, it gives CASSSPARTGKDHGYTF.

This chain joins TRBV9 and TRBJ2-1; D might be TRBD2 (7 bases). V lost 0 bases and J lost 8, with 15 bases in between. CDR1 is SGDLS and CDR2 is YYNGEE in the germline V gene. The CDR3 has 15 amino acids. Here the CDR3 DNA reads TGTGCCAGCAGCGTAGTTGGTGGGAGGGGGGATGAGCAGTTCTTC. It encodes CASSVVGGRGDEQFF.

This clonotype was recorded at least ten times. V and J are TRBV2 and TRBJ2-1; 8 nucleotides match TRBD1. The CDR3 extends over 15 amino acids. V gave up 3 bases and J gave up 6 bases; unmatched junction bases: 7. Germline values: CDR1 SNHLY, CDR2 FYNNEI. CDR3 region: CASSDAQTGANEQFF. The DNA of the CDR3 is TGTGCCAGCAGTGATGCCCAGACAGGGGCCAATGAGCAGTTCTTC.